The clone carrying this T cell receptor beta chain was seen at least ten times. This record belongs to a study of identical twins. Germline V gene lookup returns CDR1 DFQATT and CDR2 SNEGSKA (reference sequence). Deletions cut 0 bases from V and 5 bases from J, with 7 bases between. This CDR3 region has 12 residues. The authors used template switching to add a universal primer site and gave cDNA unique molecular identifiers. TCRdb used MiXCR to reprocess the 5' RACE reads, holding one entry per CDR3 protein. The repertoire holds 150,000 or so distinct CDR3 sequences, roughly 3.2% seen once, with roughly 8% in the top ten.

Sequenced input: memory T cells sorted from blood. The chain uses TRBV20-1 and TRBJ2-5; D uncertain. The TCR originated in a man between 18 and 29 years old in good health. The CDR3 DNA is TGCAGTGCTAGAGATCCCGCGGAGACCCAGTACTTC. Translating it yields CSARDPAETQYF.